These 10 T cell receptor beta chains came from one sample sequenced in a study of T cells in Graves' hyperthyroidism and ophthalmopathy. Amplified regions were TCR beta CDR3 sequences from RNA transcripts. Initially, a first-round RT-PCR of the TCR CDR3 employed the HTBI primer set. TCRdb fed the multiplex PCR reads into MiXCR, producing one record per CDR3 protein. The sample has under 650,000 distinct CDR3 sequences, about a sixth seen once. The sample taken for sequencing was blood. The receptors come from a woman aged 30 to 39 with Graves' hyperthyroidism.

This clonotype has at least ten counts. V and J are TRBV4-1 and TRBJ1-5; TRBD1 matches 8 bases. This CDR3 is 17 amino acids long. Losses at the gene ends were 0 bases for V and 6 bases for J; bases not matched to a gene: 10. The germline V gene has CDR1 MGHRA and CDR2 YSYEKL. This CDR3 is CASSQDSGQGLVQPQHF. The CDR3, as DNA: TGCGCCAGCAGCCAAGATAGCGGACAGGGTTTAGTTCAGCCCCAGCATTTT.

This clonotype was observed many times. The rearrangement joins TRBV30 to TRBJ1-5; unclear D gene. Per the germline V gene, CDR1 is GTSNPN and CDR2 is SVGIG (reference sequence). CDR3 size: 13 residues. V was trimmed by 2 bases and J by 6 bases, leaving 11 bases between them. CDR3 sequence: CAWSLGLGQPQHF. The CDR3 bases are TGTGCCTGGAGTCTAGGGTTGGGTCAGCCCCAGCATTTT.

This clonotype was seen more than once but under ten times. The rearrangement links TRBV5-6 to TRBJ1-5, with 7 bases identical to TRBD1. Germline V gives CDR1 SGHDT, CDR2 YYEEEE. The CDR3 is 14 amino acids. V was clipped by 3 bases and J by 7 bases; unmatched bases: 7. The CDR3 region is CASSWGQTQQPQHF. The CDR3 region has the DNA TGTGCCAGCAGCTGGGGACAGACCCAGCAGCCCCAGCATTTT.

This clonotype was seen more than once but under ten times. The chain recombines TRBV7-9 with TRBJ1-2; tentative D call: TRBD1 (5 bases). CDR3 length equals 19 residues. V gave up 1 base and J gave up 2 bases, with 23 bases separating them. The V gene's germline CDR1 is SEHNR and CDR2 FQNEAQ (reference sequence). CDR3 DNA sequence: TGTGCCAGCAGCTTAGGGTTCTGGCCTCCAACGGGGACGAACTATGGCTACACCTTC. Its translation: CASSLGFWPPTGTNYGYTF.

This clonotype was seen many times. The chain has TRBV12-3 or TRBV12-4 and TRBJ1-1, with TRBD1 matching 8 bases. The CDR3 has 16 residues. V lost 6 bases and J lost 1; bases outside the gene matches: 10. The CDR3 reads CASSPRDRSQNTEAFF. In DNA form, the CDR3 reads TGTGCCAGCAGCCCCCGGGACAGGTCTCAGAACACTGAAGCTTTCTTT.

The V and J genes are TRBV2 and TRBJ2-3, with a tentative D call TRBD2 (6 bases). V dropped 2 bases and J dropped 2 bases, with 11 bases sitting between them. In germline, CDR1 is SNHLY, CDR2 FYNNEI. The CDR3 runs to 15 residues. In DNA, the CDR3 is TGTGCCAGCAGTGAAACGGGACTTCCCACAGATACGCAGTATTTT. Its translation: CASSETGLPTDTQYF.

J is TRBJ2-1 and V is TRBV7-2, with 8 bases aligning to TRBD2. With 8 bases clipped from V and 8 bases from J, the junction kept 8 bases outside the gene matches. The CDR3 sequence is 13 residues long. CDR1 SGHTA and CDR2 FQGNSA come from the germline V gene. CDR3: CASCLLAGYEQFF. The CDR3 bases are TGTGCCAGCTGCCTCCTAGCGGGCTATGAGCAGTTCTTC.

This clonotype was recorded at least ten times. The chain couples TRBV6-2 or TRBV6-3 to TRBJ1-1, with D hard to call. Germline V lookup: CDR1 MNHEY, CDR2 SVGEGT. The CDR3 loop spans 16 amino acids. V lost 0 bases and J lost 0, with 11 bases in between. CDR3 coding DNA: TGTGCCAGCAGTTACTCGGTCCGGAAGATGAACACTGAAGCTTTCTTT. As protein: CASSYSVRKMNTEAFF.

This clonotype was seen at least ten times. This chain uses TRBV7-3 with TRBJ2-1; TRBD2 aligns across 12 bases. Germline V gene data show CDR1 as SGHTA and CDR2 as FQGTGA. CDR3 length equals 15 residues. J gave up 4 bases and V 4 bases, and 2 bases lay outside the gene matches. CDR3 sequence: CASSSTSGSYNEQFF. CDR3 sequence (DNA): TGTGCCAGCAGCTCGACTAGCGGGAGTTACAATGAGCAGTTCTTC.

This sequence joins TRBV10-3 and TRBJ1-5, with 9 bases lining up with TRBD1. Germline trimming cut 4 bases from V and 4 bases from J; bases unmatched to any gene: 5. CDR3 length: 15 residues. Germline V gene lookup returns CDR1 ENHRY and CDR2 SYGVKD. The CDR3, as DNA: TGTGCCATCAGTGGTCCGGGACAGGGTAATCAGCCCCAGCATTTT. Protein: CAISGPGQGNQPQHF.